These 30 T cell receptor beta chains came from one sample sequenced in a study of CD8 T cells in Susac syndrome. Random-hexamer reverse transcription was applied to roughly 0.5 to 1 ug RNA. Each CDR3 protein is one row after TCRdb ran MiXCR on the immunoSEQ multiplex PCR reads. The sample lists roughly 180,000 distinct CDR3 sequences; over 90% were seen once. The sequenced sample was CD4+ T cells from PBMCs. The origin of the receptors is a human donor with Susac syndrome.

J is TRBJ1-3 and V is TRBV4-1; a weak D match, TRBD1 (6 bases). Trimming left V 4 bases short and J 0 bases short, with 10 bases between. Germline values: CDR1 MGHRA, CDR2 YSYEKL. This CDR3 is built from 15 residues. For the CDR3, the DNA is TGCGCCAGCAGCCCGAGGGGGGTCTCTGGAAACACCATATATTTT. This codes for CASSPRGVSGNTIYF.

This clonotype was detected once. The gene calls are TRBV14 and TRBJ1-5, with D tentatively TRBD1 (6 bases). The CDR3 runs to 15 residues. V lost 7 bases, J lost 4 bases, and 17 bases lay in between. In germline, CDR1 is SGHDN, CDR2 FVKESK. CDR3 coding DNA: TGTGCCAGCACCTCAGGGGTCCTTGGTAATCAGCCCCAGCATTTT. Translated: CASTSGVLGNQPQHF.

CDR3 DNA sequence: TGTGCCAGCAGCCGCTCCACGTTAGCGGGGAGCTACAATGAGCAGTTCTTC. This codes for CASSRSTLAGSYNEQFF. This chain links TRBV6-2 or TRBV6-3 with TRBJ2-1; TRBD2 matches 8 bases. Germline CDR1 and CDR2: MNHEY and SVGEGT. With 6 bases clipped from V and 3 bases from J, the junction kept 13 bases outside the gene matches. The CDR3 runs 17 residues.

This clonotype was picked up one time. This chain connects TRBV2 to TRBJ1-5, with unresolved D. The CDR3 has 15 residues. Germline CDR1 SNHLY, CDR2 FYNNEI. Trimming shortened V by 2 bases and J by 0 bases, and 8 bases separated the two germline ends. The CDR3 loop reads CASSEQLYSNQPQHF. The CDR3 nucleotides are TGTGCCAGCAGTGAACAGCTGTATAGCAATCAGCCCCAGCATTTT.

This clonotype was seen once. This chain connects TRBV6-5 to TRBJ1-2, with D unresolved. The CDR3 totals 12 residues. Germline V gene sequence: CDR1 MNHEY, CDR2 SVGAGI. Trimming pared 3 bases from V and 8 bases from J, leaving 10 bases between. In DNA, the CDR3 is TGTGCCAGCAGTTATTGGAGTGGAGGCTACACCTTC. Amino acid sequence: CASSYWSGGYTF.

The chain joins TRBV5-4 to TRBJ1-4, with TRBD1 matching 8 bases. Germline V gives CDR1 SGHNT, CDR2 YYREEE (reference sequence). Unmatched junction bases numbered 7, after V lost 1 base and J lost 5 bases. The CDR3 is 16 amino acids. The DNA of the CDR3 is TGTGCCAGCAGCTTGCAGTATGGGACAGGAAATGAAAAACTGTTTTTT. Protein product: CASSLQYGTGNEKLFF.

This rearrangement joins TRBV15 to TRBJ2-3, with unresolved D. The CDR3 contains 15 residues. The germline CDR1 and CDR2 sequences are LNHNV and YYDKDF (reference sequence). V was shortened by 0 bases and J by 0 bases, with 7 bases between the two germline ends. CDR3 in amino acids: CATSRDLLSTDTQYF. The CDR3 nucleotides read TGTGCCACCAGCAGAGATTTATTGAGCACAGATACGCAGTATTTT.

V is TRBV3-1 and J is TRBJ2-5, with D unresolved. Germline CDR1 LGHDT, CDR2 YNNKEL (reference sequence). Trimming left V 1 base short and J 1 base short, with 7 bases between. The CDR3 is made up of 14 amino acids. CDR3 bases: TGTGCCAGCAGCCAAGTACACAGCCAAGAGACCCAGTACTTC. It is translated as CASSQVHSQETQYF.

CDR3 protein: CASSEEQGDYGYTF. CDR3 nucleotides: TGTGCCAGCAGTGAAGAACAGGGGGACTATGGCTACACCTTC. The chain has TRBV2 and TRBJ1-2; 8 nucleotides match TRBD1. After removal of 1 base from V and 3 bases from J, the junction contained 1 base not matched to a gene. This CDR3 contains 14 residues. CDR1 and CDR2 from the germline V gene are SNHLY and FYNNEI.

The rearrangement joins TRBV28 to TRBJ2-5; the D call may be TRBD1 or TRBD2 (6 bases each). The CDR3 sequence is 14 residues long. Trimming pared 5 bases from V and 4 bases from J, leaving 14 bases between. Germline lookup yields CDR1 MDHEN and CDR2 SYDVKM. CDR3 bases: TGTGCCAGCAGTGCCATCGGGGGCGGAGAGACCCAGTACTTC. It specifies CASSAIGGGETQYF. Using reference TRBV28 and TRBJ2-5 for the parts outside the CDR3, the full variable domain is DVKVTQSSRYLVKRTGEKVFLECVQDMDHENMFWYRQDPGLGLRLIYFSYDVKMKEKGDIPEGYSVSREKKERFSLILESASTNQTSMYLCASSAIGGGETQYFGPGTRLLVL.

The genes are TRBV7-2 and TRBJ1-1; D not certain. In germline, CDR1 is SGHTA, CDR2 FQGNSA. The CDR3 runs to 13 residues. The V end lost 5 bases, the J end lost 1 base, and 8 bases lay between the germline ends. The DNA for the CDR3 is TGTGCCAGCAGCCCGCAGGAGAACACTGAAGCTTTCTTT. It translates to CASSPQENTEAFF.

The chain carries TRBV12-3 or TRBV12-4 and TRBJ1-5, with D tentatively TRBD1 (5 bases). V was shortened by 3 bases and J by 7 bases, with 13 bases between the two germline ends. CDR3 length equals 14 residues. The CDR3 reads CASSFGGVGQPQHF. The CDR3 DNA reads TGTGCCAGCAGTTTTGGGGGAGTAGGACAGCCCCAGCATTTT.

The V and J genes are TRBV29-1 and TRBJ2-3; TRBD1 or TRBD2 may be the D gene (7 bases each). Trimming took 6 bases from V and 0 from J, leaving 16 bases between them. The germline CDR1 and CDR2 sequences are SQVTM and ANQGSEA. The CDR3 sequence is 15 residues long. The CDR3 sequence is CSVRGGLRSTDTQYF. CDR3 DNA: TGCAGCGTCAGGGGGGGGTTAAGGAGCACAGATACGCAGTATTTT.

The CDR3 DNA is TGTGCCACAAGAGGACAGCGGGAGCAGCCCCAGCATTTT. Its protein product is CATRGQREQPQHF. The rearrangement links TRBV28 to TRBJ1-5, with D perhaps TRBD1 (6 bases). Germline V gives CDR1 MDHEN, CDR2 SYDVKM. The CDR3 length is 13 residues. Deletions cut 10 bases from V and 7 bases from J, with 17 bases between.

The gene calls are TRBV7-3 and TRBJ2-1, with TRBD2 matching over 10 bases. V shed 6 bases and J 5 bases; nucleotides not matched to a gene: 4. The CDR3 is made up of 14 amino acids. Germline CDR1 and CDR2: SGHTA and FQGTGA. The CDR3 DNA follows: TGTGCCAGCAGTCTAGCGGGGGCGAACAATGAGCAGTTCTTC. Amino acids: CASSLAGANNEQFF.

The chain is built from TRBV20-1 and TRBJ1-1, with D hard to call. Looked up from germline, CDR1 is DFQATT and CDR2 is SNEGSKA (reference sequence). This CDR3 spans 13 amino acids. Trimming left V 0 bases short and J 3 bases short, with 8 bases between. The CDR3 protein is CSAREYTDTEAFF. CDR3 in DNA: TGCAGTGCTAGAGAGTATACCGACACTGAAGCTTTCTTT.

The chain links TRBV7-9 to TRBJ2-1; D call uncertain. V lost 2 bases and J 6 bases, leaving 17 bases between the germline ends. The CDR3 is made up of 16 amino acids. Looked up from germline, CDR1 is SEHNR and CDR2 is FQNEAQ (reference sequence). The CDR3 loop is CASSLRSRTHGNEQFF. In DNA, the CDR3 is TGTGCCAGCAGCTTAAGGTCTAGGACGCACGGCAATGAGCAGTTCTTC.

The rearrangement links TRBV24-1 to TRBJ2-5; D gene unclear. The CDR3 runs 13 residues. CDR1 and CDR2 (germline): KGHDR, SFDVKD. The germline V and J ends were trimmed by 5 bases and 5 bases, with 11 bases remaining between them. The CDR3 sequence is CATSANPGETQYF. DNA for the CDR3: TGTGCCACCAGTGCAAATCCGGGTGAGACCCAGTACTTC.

The chain joins TRBV4-2 to TRBJ1-5, with 10 bases that match TRBD1. CDR1 LGHNA and CDR2 YNFKEQ come from the germline V gene. The V and J ends lost 5 bases and 7 bases, in that order; junction bases with no gene match: 8. This CDR3 spans 15 amino acids. As DNA, the CDR3 is TGTGCCAGCAGCAACCCCGGACAGGGGGTACAGCCCCAGCATTTT. It translates to CASSNPGQGVQPQHF.

V is TRBV3-1 and J is TRBJ2-7; 8 positions agree with TRBD1. J was trimmed by 0 bases and V by 5 bases; bases with no gene match: 0. From germline, CDR1 is LGHDT and CDR2 YNNKEL (reference sequence). This CDR3 has 13 residues. CDR3 residues: CASSDRGSYEQYF. CDR3 nucleotides: TGTGCCAGCAGCGACAGGGGCTCCTACGAGCAGTACTTC.

The chain links TRBV25-1 to TRBJ2-3, with D perhaps TRBD1 (6 bases). The V and J ends lost 5 bases and 1 base respectively, with 13 bases between them. The CDR3 contains 15 residues. Germline V gene data show CDR1 as MGHDK and CDR2 as SYGVNS. CDR3 bases: TGTGCCAGCAGTTCGCGGACAGTACGCACAGATACGCAGTATTTT. Protein sequence: CASSSRTVRTDTQYF.

V is TRBV7-9 and J is TRBJ2-3, with 9 bases identical to TRBD1. V shed 6 bases and J 2 bases; nucleotides not matched to a gene: 6. Germline loops: CDR1 SEHNR, CDR2 FQNEAQ (reference sequence). CDR3 length: 15 amino acids. In DNA form, the CDR3 reads TGTGCCAGCAGTCTACAGGGGGCCTTCACAGATACGCAGTATTTT. Its protein is CASSLQGAFTDTQYF.

The chain is built from TRBV20-1 and TRBJ2-1; TRBD2 agrees at 14 bases. The CDR3 runs 18 residues. V lost 0 bases, J lost 7 bases, and 11 bases stayed unmatched. Looked up from germline, CDR1 is DFQATT and CDR2 is SNEGSKA (reference sequence). The CDR3 sequence is CSARDPGTSGSGANEQFF. In nucleotides, the CDR3 is TGCAGTGCTAGAGATCCCGGGACTAGCGGGAGCGGCGCGAATGAGCAGTTCTTC.

This chain uses TRBV25-1 with TRBJ2-3, with D possibly TRBD1 on 5 matching bases. This CDR3 is built from 16 residues. Trimming stripped 1 base from V and 0 bases from J, with 11 bases between. CDR1 and CDR2 (germline): MGHDK, SYGVNS. This chain's CDR3 is CASSEWGSSSTDTQYF. In nucleotides, the CDR3 is TGTGCCAGCAGTGAATGGGGCAGCTCCAGCACAGATACGCAGTATTTT.

V and J are TRBV7-2 and TRBJ2-3, with D perhaps matching TRBD2 (6 bases). Trimming left V 5 bases short and J 6 bases short, with 15 bases between. The V gene's germline CDR1 is SGHTA and CDR2 FQGNSA. The CDR3 has 14 amino acids. CDR3 nucleotides: TGTGCCAGCAGCCCTTACGGGGGAACGGATACGCAGTATTTT. It yields the protein CASSPYGGTDTQYF.

This clonotype was seen a single time. The chain combines TRBV27 with TRBJ1-1; D is unresolved. The CDR3 runs to 14 residues. V lost 3 bases to trimming and J lost 1 base, with 9 bases between them. The germline CDR1 and CDR2 sequences are MNHEY and SMNVEV (reference sequence). CDR3 region: CASSFRRENTEAFF. The CDR3 DNA follows: TGTGCCAGCAGTTTTAGAAGGGAGAACACTGAAGCTTTCTTT.

The CDR3 protein is CASSQAPWVGTEAFF. As DNA, the CDR3 is TGTGCCAGCAGCCAAGCCCCCTGGGTGGGGACTGAAGCTTTCTTT. The J gene is TRBJ1-1, the V gene TRBV3-1; D unresolved. Germline lookup yields CDR1 LGHDT and CDR2 YNNKEL (reference sequence). The CDR3 is made up of 15 amino acids. The V and J ends lost 1 base and 5 bases respectively, with 14 bases between them.

The J gene is TRBJ2-1, the V gene TRBV20-1; D is unresolved. CDR1 is DFQATT and CDR2 is SNEGSKA in the germline V gene (reference sequence). V shed 6 bases and J shed 1 base, with 19 bases lying between them. The CDR3 runs 16 residues. The CDR3 here is CSATRPRRESYNEQFF. The CDR3 bases are TGCAGTGCCACCCGACCGCGCCGAGAATCCTACAATGAGCAGTTCTTC.

The chain has TRBV12-3 or TRBV12-4 and TRBJ2-2; 7 bases agree with TRBD1. The CDR3 has 16 amino acids. With V trimmed by 5 bases and J by 0 bases, 6 bases remained unmatched. CDR3 bases: TGTGCCAGCAGTCTCCGGACAGGAACGAACACCGGGGAGCTGTTTTTT. As protein: CASSLRTGTNTGELFF.

The CDR3 bases are TGTGCCAAGACCGGGATACCACAAGAGACCCAGTACTTC. This gives the protein CAKTGIPQETQYF. This chain uses TRBV2 with TRBJ2-5; TRBD2 might be the D (5 bases). The CDR3 runs 13 residues. With 10 bases removed from V and 2 bases from J, the gap between germline ends came to 14 bases. Germline CDR1 is SNHLY and CDR2 is FYNNEI.